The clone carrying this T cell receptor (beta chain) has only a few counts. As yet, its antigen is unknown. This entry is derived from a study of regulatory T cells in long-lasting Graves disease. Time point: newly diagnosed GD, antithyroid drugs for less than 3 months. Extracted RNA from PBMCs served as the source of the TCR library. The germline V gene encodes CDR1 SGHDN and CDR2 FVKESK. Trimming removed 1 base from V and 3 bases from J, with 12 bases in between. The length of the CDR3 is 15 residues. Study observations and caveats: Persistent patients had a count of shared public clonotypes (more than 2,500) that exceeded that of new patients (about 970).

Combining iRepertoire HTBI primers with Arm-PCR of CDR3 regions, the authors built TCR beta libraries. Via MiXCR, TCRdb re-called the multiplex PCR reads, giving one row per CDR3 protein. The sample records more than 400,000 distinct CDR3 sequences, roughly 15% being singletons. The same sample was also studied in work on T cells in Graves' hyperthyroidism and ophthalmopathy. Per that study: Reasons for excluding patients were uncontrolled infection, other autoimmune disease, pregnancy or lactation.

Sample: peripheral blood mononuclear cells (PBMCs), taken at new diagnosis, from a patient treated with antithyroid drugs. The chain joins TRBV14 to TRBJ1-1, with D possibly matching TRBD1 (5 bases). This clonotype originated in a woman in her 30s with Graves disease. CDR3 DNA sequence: TGTGCCAGCAGCCAAGTGACGGGGGGGGACACTGAAGCTTTCTTT. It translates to CASSQVTGGDTEAFF.